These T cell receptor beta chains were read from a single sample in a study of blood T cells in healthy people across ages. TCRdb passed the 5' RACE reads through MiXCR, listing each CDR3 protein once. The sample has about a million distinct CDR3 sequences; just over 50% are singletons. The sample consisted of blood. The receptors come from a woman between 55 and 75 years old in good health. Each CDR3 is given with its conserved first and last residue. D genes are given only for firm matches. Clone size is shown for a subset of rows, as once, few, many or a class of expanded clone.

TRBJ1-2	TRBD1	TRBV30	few	CAGSTGVGYTF	TGTGCCGGGTCAACAGGGGTTGGCTACACCTTC
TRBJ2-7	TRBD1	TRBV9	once	CASSPGQVPCEQYF	TGTGCCAGCAGTCCCGGACAGGTACCGTGCGAGCAGTACTTC
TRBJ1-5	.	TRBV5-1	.	CASSPNLLQGGRQPQHF	TGCGCCAGCAGCCCGAACCTGTTGCAGGGAGGGCGACAGCCCCAGCATTTT
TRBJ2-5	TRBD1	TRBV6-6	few	CASSYSPGQGVAETQYF	TGTGCCAGCAGTTACTCACCGGGACAGGGGGTTGCGGAGACCCAGTACTTC
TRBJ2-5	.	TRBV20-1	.	CSAQGGLVTETQYF	TGCAGTGCTCAGGGGGGTCTGGTTACAGAGACCCAGTACTTC
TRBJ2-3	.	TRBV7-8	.	CASSAGLKDTQYF	TGTGCCAGCAGCGCGGGACTTAAAGATACGCAGTATTTT
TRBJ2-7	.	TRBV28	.	CASSVHRAIYEQYF	TGTGCCAGCAGTGTTCACCGGGCGATCTACGAGCAGTACTTC
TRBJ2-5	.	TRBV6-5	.	CASSYSGGTMETQYF	TGTGCCAGCAGTTACTCTGGGGGGACAATGGAGACCCAGTACTTC
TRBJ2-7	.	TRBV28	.	CAGSAQGIDQYEQYF	TGTGCCGGCAGCGCCCAGGGAATCGATCAGTACGAGCAGTACTTC
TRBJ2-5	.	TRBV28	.	CASTRGQGLAWGAQYF	TGTGCCAGCACTAGGGGGCAGGGGCTAGCTTGGGGGGCCCAGTACTTC